Listed below are T cell receptor beta chains from one sample, sequenced in a study of blood T cell repertoires in COVID-19. Assay used: immunoSEQ multiplex PCR; TCRdb lists only in-frame clones, some missing. In the table there are under 250,000 clones, 80% to 90% of which are singletons. Material: peripheral blood. Source of these receptors: a woman aged 35 to 49 with active or convalescent COVID-19. Each CDR3 is given with its conserved first and last residue. Each record gives: J gene, V gene, clone size, CDR3 protein. Not every row has a clone size; where given, it reads once, few, many or a size class.

j_call: TRBJ2-6
v_call: TRBV7-3
clone_size: -
cdr3_aa: CASSATGLRGANVLTF

j_call: TRBJ2-7
v_call: TRBV5-1
clone_size: -
cdr3_aa: CASSWDRGTYEQYF

j_call: TRBJ2-1
v_call: TRBV12-3/TRBV12-4
clone_size: -
cdr3_aa: CASTSGSYNEQFF

j_call: TRBJ1-5
v_call: TRBV10-1
clone_size: -
cdr3_aa: CASRKQGHGNQPQHF

j_call: TRBJ1-2
v_call: TRBV27
clone_size: -
cdr3_aa: CASSLGGTPLYGYTF

j_call: TRBJ1-6
v_call: TRBV6-2/TRBV6-3
clone_size: -
cdr3_aa: CASSYEDSSPLHF

j_call: TRBJ2-7
v_call: TRBV6-6
clone_size: -
cdr3_aa: CASSYGSGEQYF

j_call: TRBJ1-4
v_call: TRBV7-2
clone_size: -
cdr3_aa: CASGDSRKGKLFF

j_call: TRBJ2-7
v_call: TRBV6-4
clone_size: few
cdr3_aa: CASSEIGFPPYEQYF

j_call: TRBJ2-7
v_call: TRBV4-1
clone_size: -
cdr3_aa: CASSQEQGPYEQYF

j_call: TRBJ1-5
v_call: TRBV18
clone_size: -
cdr3_aa: CASSLTTGADSNQPQHF

j_call: TRBJ2-5
v_call: TRBV5-4
clone_size: -
cdr3_aa: CASSFDLSDQETQYF

j_call: TRBJ2-1
v_call: TRBV4-3
clone_size: once
cdr3_aa: CASSHYRGRGGAVEQFF

j_call: TRBJ2-7
v_call: TRBV7-3
clone_size: -
cdr3_aa: CASSLTPGRGEQYF

j_call: TRBJ2-7
v_call: TRBV11-1
clone_size: once
cdr3_aa: CASIGGDGEQYF

j_call: TRBJ2-2
v_call: TRBV11-1
clone_size: -
cdr3_aa: CASSPTGVGTGELFF

j_call: TRBJ1-1
v_call: TRBV7-2
clone_size: few
cdr3_aa: CASSVMGHLNTEAFF